This T cell receptor beta chain derives from a study of blood T cell repertoires in COVID-19. Across the whole study: The United States, Italy and Spain supplied acute and convalescent COVID-19 samples.

Original processing methods: Amplifying reference gene primers gave estimates of nucleated cell counts. Clones were read by immunoSEQ multiplex PCR, and TCRdb kept only the in-frame ones, dropping some. V and J calls plus clone size are reproduced from that table; the DNA served to infer D and trimming. Seen here are 270,000 or so clones, approximately 90% observed once, and the top ten hold 4.6%. The CDR3 sequence is 16 residues long. V lost 6 bases, J lost 1 base, and 9 bases stayed unmatched. The germline V gene encodes CDR1 SGHDN and CDR2 FVKESK. The chain joins TRBV14 to TRBJ2-1; 7 bases map to TRBD1. Input material: peripheral blood. The receptor was derived from a man in his forties with acute or convalescent COVID-19. CDR3 bases: TGTGCCAGCAGTCCGACCGGGACAGTATCCTACAATGAGCAGTTCTTC. This translates into CASSPTGTVSYNEQFF.